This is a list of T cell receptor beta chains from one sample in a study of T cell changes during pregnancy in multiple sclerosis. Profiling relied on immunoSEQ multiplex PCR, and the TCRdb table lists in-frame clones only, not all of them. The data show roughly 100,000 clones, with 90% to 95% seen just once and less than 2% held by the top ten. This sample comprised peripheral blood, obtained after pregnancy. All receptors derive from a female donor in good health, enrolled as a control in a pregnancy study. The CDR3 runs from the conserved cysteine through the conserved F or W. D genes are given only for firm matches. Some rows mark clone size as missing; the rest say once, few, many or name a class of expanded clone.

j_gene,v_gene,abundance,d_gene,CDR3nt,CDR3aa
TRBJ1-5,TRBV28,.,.,TGTGCCAGCCAGGGTTTTGGGGATCAGCCCCAGCATTTT,CASQGFGDQPQHF
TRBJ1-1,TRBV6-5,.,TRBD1,TGTGCCAGCAGCCCGGGACAGATCACTGAAGCTTTCTTT,CASSPGQITEAFF
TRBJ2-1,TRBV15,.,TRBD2,TGTGCCACCAGCAGAATTCCGGGACTAGCGGGGGGAAATTTTTACAATGAGCAGTTCTTC,CATSRIPGLAGGNFYNEQFF
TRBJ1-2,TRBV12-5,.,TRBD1,TGTGCTAGTGGTTTGGTACAGGGGGGATCCTATGGCTACACCTTC,CASGLVQGGSYGYTF
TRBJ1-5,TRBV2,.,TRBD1,TGTGCCAGCAGTGAAGAAGGGGGCCTCAATCAGCCCCAGCATTTT,CASSEEGGLNQPQHF
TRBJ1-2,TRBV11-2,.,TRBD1,TGTGCCAGCAGCTTTCGACCCGGGACAGGGGGCGATGGCTACACCTTC,CASSFRPGTGGDGYTF
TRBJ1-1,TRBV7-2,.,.,TGTGCCAGCGTCCGCGGAGGGGAAAGAATCGCTGAAGCTTTCTTT,CASVRGGERIAEAFF
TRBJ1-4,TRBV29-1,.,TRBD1,TGCAGCGTTGGGCACCAGGGGGCGAATGAAAAACTGTTTTTT,CSVGHQGANEKLFF
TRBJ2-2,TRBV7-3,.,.,TGTGCCAGCAGCTTGACGACTCTGAACACCGGGGAGCTGTTTTTT,CASSLTTLNTGELFF
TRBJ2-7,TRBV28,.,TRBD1,TGTGCCAGCAGTGCCGGGACAGGGTGGTACGAGCAGTACTTC,CASSAGTGWYEQYF
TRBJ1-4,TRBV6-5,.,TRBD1,TGTGCCAGCAGTAGAAACAGGGGCCTTAATGAAAAACTGTTTTTT,CASSRNRGLNEKLFF
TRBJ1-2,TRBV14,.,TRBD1,TGTGCCAGCAGCCAAGATCGGGTCTTAGGGGGCTCTGGCTACACCTTC,CASSQDRVLGGSGYTF
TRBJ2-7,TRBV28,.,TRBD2,TGTGCCGTAGCGGGGGCGAAAGAGCAGTACTTC,CAVAGAKEQYF
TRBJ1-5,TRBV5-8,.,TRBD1,TGTGCCAGCAGCCGTCTTTCCGGACAGGGCGGTCAGCCCCAGCATTTT,CASSRLSGQGGQPQHF
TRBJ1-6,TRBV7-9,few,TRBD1,TGTGCCAGCAGCCTGACAGGGATTAATTCACCCCTCCACTTT,CASSLTGINSPLHF
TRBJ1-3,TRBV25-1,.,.,TGTGCCAGCAGTGTATCCTACTCTGGAAACACCATATATTTT,CASSVSYSGNTIYF
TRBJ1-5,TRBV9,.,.,TGTGCCAGCAGCGTAGAGGAGTTCAATCAGCCCCAGCATTTT,CASSVEEFNQPQHF
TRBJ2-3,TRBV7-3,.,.,TGTGCCAGCAGCCTAGGACAGAAACCCGTGGATACGCAGTATTTT,CASSLGQKPVDTQYF
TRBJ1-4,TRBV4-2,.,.,TGTGCCAGCAGCCAAGAAGTGGCAGGGCGGGAAAAACTGTTTTTT,CASSQEVAGREKLFF
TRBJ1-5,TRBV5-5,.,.,TGTGCCAGCAACCATCCAGGAAGCAATCAGCCCCAGCATTTT,CASNHPGSNQPQHF
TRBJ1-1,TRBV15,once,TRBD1,TGTGCCACCAGACCCGACAGGGTGAGGATGAACACTGAAGCTTTCTTT,CATRPDRVRMNTEAFF
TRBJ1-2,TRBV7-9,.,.,TGTGCCAGCAGCTATCCGGACGGGGGAGACGGCTACACCTTC,CASSYPDGGDGYTF
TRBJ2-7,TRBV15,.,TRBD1,TGTGCCACCAGCAGAGATTGGACAGGGGTCTACGAGCAGTACTTC,CATSRDWTGVYEQYF
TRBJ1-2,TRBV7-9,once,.,TGTGCCAGCAGCTTAGGAGAGAGGGGCTACACCTTC,CASSLGERGYTF
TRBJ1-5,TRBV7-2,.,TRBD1,TGTGCCAGCAGCTCGGGACAGACCCAGCCCCAGCATTTT,CASSSGQTQPQHF
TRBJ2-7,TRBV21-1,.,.,TGTGTTCCCGCTCCCAACTACGAGCAGTACTTC,CVPAPNYEQYF
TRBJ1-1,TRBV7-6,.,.,TGTGCCAGCAGCCAGACTTGGAACACTGAAGCTTTCTTT,CASSQTWNTEAFF
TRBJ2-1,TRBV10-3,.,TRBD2,TGTGCCATCAGTGGGACTAGCGGTTACAATGAGCAGTTCTTC,CAISGTSGYNEQFF
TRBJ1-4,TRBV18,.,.,TGTGCCAGCTCACCGGGGGACAAAGGGGGTGAAAAACTGTTTTTT,CASSPGDKGGEKLFF
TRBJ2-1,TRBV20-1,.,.,TGCAGTGCTAGGTACACAGGCGAGCAGTTCTTC,CSARYTGEQFF
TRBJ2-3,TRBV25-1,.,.,TGTGCCAGCAGTCCAAGGGGGAGATGGGATACGCAGTATTTT,CASSPRGRWDTQYF
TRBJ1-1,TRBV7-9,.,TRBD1,TGTGCCAGCAGGCGACAGGGGGCTGTCACTGAAGCTTTCTTT,CASRRQGAVTEAFF
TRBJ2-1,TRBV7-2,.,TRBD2,TGTGCCAGCGGCGGGGGGATCACCTACAATGAGCAGTTCTTC,CASGGGITYNEQFF
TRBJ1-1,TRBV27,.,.,TGTGCCGGCAAAGACCCAGGTGAGAGACACACTGAAGCTTTCTTT,CAGKDPGERHTEAFF
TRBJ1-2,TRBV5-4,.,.,TGTGCCAGCAGCTTGCGCCAGGGGTCTGTCTATGGCTACACCTTC,CASSLRQGSVYGYTF
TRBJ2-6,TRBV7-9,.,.,TGTGCCAGCAGCTCCGGAGGGGGGGCCAACGTCCTGACTTTC,CASSSGGGANVLTF
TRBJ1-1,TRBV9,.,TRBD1,TGTGCCAGCAGCGTACAGACGGGGACAGACACTGAAGCTTTCTTT,CASSVQTGTDTEAFF
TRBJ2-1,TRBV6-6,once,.,TGTGCCAGCAGTTACATCCAGGGTAGGGTGAATGAGCAGTTCTTC,CASSYIQGRVNEQFF
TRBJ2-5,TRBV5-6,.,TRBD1,TGTGCCAGCAGCTTGGAAGGACAGGGTGGGGCCGAGACCCAGTACTTC,CASSLEGQGGAETQYF
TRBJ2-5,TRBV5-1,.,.,TGCGCCAGCAGCCCCCAGACAGTAGAGACCCAGTACTTC,CASSPQTVETQYF
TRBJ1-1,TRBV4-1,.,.,TGCGCCAGCAGACAGGGCCCCATGAACACTGAAGCTTTCTTT,CASRQGPMNTEAFF
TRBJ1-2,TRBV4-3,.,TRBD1,TGCGCCAGCAGCCCGGGGACAGGTACTAACTATGGCTACACCTTC,CASSPGTGTNYGYTF
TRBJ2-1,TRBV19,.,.,TGTGCCAGTAGTATAGATCTATCACCCCGCTCCTACAATGAGCAGTTCTTC,CASSIDLSPRSYNEQFF
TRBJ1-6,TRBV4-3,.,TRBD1,TGCGCCAGCCGACAGGGAAGCTCCTATAATTCACCCCTCCACTTT,CASRQGSSYNSPLHF
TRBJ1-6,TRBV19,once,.,TGTGCCAGTAGTCCACGACAAGAATCACCCCTCCACTTT,CASSPRQESPLHF
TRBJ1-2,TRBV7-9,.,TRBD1,TGTGCCAGCAGCTTAGACAGGGGAGCTAACTATGGCTACACCTTC,CASSLDRGANYGYTF
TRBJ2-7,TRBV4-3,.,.,TGCGCCAGCAGCCAAGATTCTAGCTCCTACGAGCAGTACTTC,CASSQDSSSYEQYF
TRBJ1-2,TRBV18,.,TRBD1,TGTGCCAGCTCACCGGACGACAGGGGACCCCCCTATGGCTACACCTTC,CASSPDDRGPPYGYTF
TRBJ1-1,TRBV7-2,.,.,TGTGCCAGCAGCTATTTTGGAGGTACAGGGACTGAAGCTTTCTTT,CASSYFGGTGTEAFF
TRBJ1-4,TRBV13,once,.,TGTGCCAGCAGCTCACAGGGAACGTGGGCTAATGAAAAACTGTTTTTT,CASSSQGTWANEKLFF